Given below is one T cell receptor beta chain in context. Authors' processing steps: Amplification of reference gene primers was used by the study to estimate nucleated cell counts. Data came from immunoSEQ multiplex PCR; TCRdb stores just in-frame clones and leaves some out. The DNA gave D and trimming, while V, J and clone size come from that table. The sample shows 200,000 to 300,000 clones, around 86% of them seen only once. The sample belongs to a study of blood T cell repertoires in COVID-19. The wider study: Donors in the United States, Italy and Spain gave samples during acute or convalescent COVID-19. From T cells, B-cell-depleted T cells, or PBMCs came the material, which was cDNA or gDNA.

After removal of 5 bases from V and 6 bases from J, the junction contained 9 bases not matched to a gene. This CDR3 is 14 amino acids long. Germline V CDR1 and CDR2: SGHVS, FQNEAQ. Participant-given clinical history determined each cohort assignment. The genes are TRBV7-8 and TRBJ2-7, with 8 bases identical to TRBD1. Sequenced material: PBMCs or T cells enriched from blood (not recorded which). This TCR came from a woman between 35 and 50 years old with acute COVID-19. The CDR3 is CASSLDRGYGEQYF. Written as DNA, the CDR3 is TGTGCCAGCAGCCTAGACAGGGGATATGGCGAGCAGTACTTC.